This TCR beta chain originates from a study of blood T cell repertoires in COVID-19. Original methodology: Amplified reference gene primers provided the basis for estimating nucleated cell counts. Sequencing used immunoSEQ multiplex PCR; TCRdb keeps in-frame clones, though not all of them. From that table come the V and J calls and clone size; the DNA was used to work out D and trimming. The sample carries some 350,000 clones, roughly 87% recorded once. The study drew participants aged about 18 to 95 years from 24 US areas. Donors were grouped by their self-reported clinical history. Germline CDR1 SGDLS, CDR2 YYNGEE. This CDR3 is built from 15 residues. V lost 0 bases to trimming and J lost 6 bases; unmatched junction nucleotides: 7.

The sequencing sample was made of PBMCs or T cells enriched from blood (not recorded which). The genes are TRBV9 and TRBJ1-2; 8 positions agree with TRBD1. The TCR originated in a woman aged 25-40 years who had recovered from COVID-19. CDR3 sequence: CASSVVQDRGDGYTF. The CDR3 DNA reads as TGTGCCAGCAGCGTAGTCCAAGACAGGGGTGATGGCTACACCTTC.